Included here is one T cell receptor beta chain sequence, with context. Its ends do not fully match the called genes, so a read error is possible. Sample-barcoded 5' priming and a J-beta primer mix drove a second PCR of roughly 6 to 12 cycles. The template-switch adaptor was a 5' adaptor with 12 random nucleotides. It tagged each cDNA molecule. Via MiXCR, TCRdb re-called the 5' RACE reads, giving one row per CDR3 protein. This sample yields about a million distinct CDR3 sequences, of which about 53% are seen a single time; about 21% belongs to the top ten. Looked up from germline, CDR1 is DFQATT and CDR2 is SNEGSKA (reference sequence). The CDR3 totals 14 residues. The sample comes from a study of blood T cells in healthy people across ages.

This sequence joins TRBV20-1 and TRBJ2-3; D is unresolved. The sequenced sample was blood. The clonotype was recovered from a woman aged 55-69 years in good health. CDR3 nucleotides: TGCTGTGCTAGTGAGTCAGGATACACAGATACGCAGTATTTT. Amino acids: CCASESGYTDTQYF.